What follows describes a single T cell receptor beta chain. The sample comes from a study of control samples from healthy donors and cancer patients. TCRdb keeps only in-frame clones here, not all; method: immunoSEQ multiplex PCR. Among 160,000 or so clones listed, roughly 95% were seen once. V lost 7 bases to trimming and J lost 6 bases; unmatched junction nucleotides: 6. There are 13 residues in the CDR3. This TCR was sampled from a woman in her thirties in good health. Source material: blood. V is TRBV12-3 or TRBV12-4 and J is TRBJ2-1; 7 nucleotides agree with TRBD1. The chain's CDR3 is CASNVDRVNEQFF. CDR3 DNA sequence: TGTGCCAGCAACGTTGACAGGGTCAATGAGCAGTTCTTC.